Below, 4 T cell receptor beta chains from the same sample are listed, as sequenced in a study of control samples from healthy donors and cancer patients. Clones were read by immunoSEQ multiplex PCR, and TCRdb kept only the in-frame ones, dropping some. The sample consists of under 20,000 clones, about four fifths of them appearing once. Sequenced input: PBMCs. The receptors were sampled from a man aged 80 or over with head and neck cancer.

The V call is TRBV30, the J call TRBJ2-7, with D possibly TRBD1 on 6 matching bases. The CDR3 is 16 residues long. Germline V CDR1 and CDR2: GTSNPN, SVGIG (reference sequence). V shed 1 base and J shed 3 bases, with 19 bases lying between them. For the CDR3, the DNA is TGTGCCTGGAGTGATTCAGGGGTTCAAGGGTTCTACGAGCAGTACTTC. It encodes CAWSDSGVQGFYEQYF.

The genes are TRBV28 and TRBJ1-2; no firm D call. V was clipped by 3 bases and J by 1 base, with 6 bases between them. Germline CDR1 is MDHEN and CDR2 is SYDVKM. The CDR3 covers 13 residues. For the CDR3, the DNA is TGTGCCAGCAGTTTGTCGGATAACTATGGCTACACCTTC. Protein sequence: CASSLSDNYGYTF.

The CDR3 nucleotides read TGTGCCAGCAGCCCGCGGGGGGGCCTGAGCAATGAGCAGTTCTTC. It specifies CASSPRGGLSNEQFF. This sequence joins TRBV5-4 and TRBJ2-1, with 9 bases lining up with TRBD2. The germline gives CDR1 SGHNT, CDR2 YYREEE (reference sequence). The CDR3 loop spans 15 amino acids. Unmatched junction bases numbered 8, after V lost 4 bases and J lost 6 bases.

The V gene is TRBV30, the J gene TRBJ2-3, with 13 bases identical to TRBD2. V was clipped by 1 base and J by 4 bases; unmatched bases: 8. The CDR3 is made up of 17 amino acids. The germline V gene encodes CDR1 GTSNPN and CDR2 SVGIG (reference sequence). The CDR3 reads CAWSEGSTSGRADTQYF. In DNA form, the CDR3 reads TGTGCCTGGAGTGAGGGGAGTACTAGCGGGAGGGCAGATACGCAGTATTTT.